One and the same sample provided the 8 T cell receptor beta chains below, sequenced in a study of OX40 agonist ivuxolimab in advanced cancers. Measured with immunoSEQ multiplex PCR; TCRdb has only the in-frame clones, and not every one. The sample yields 40,000 to 55,000 clones, 80% to 90% seen once. Source: CD4+ or CD8+ T cells sorted from blood, taken in a trial of the OX40 agonist ivuxolimab. The source of these receptors is an adult with an advanced solid tumor such as melanoma, head and neck, liver or kidney cancer.

The chain is built from TRBV5-6 and TRBJ1-5, with D possibly being TRBD1 (6 bases). This CDR3 region has 15 residues. Trimming shortened V by 4 bases and J by 4 bases, and 15 bases separated the two germline ends. Germline CDR1 is SGHDT and CDR2 is YYEEEE. The DNA for the CDR3 is TGTGCCAGCAGCAAGGACAGTGCGGGGAATCAGCCCCAGCATTTT. Protein sequence: CASSKDSAGNQPQHF.

The genes are TRBV10-3 and TRBJ2-3, with 13 bases aligning to TRBD2. The ends lost 2 bases at V and 6 bases at J; junction bases unmatched: 5. Per germline, CDR1 ENHRY and CDR2 SYGVKD. The CDR3 sequence is 16 residues long. The CDR3 loop is CAISETSGRATDTQYF. The CDR3 bases are TGTGCCATCAGTGAGACTAGCGGGAGGGCAACCGATACGCAGTATTTT.

The chain recombines TRBV28 with TRBJ1-3, with D possibly matching TRBD1 (6 bases). V was trimmed by 2 bases and J by 4 bases, leaving 12 bases between them. The CDR3 runs to 15 residues. CDR1 and CDR2 (germline): MDHEN, SYDVKM. In DNA, the CDR3 is TGTGCCAGCAGTTTACCCGGGACAAACGGAAACACCATATATTTT. Its protein product is CASSLPGTNGNTIYF.

This chain uses TRBV10-3 with TRBJ2-7, with D uncertain. From germline, CDR1 is ENHRY and CDR2 SYGVKD. The CDR3 covers 12 residues. V lost 6 bases and J 2 bases, leaving 8 bases between the germline ends. The CDR3 region has the DNA TGTGCCATCAGCCCTCGAACCTACGAGCAGTACTTC. It encodes CAISPRTYEQYF.

The chain joins TRBV29-1 to TRBJ1-5; TRBD1 agrees at 9 bases. The ends lost 6 bases at V and 4 bases at J; junction bases unmatched: 7. There are 14 residues in the CDR3. The germline V gene has CDR1 SQVTM and CDR2 ANQGSEA. The CDR3 DNA follows: TGCAGCGTAGGATGGGACAGGGAAAATCAGCCCCAGCATTTT. Amino acids: CSVGWDRENQPQHF.

The rearrangement uses TRBV5-1 and TRBJ2-7, with 12 bases aligning to TRBD2. This CDR3 is built from 18 residues. Germline loops: CDR1 SGHRS, CDR2 YFSETQ. J was trimmed by 6 bases and V by 0 bases; bases with no gene match: 13. Here the CDR3 DNA reads TGCGCCAGCAGCTTGGGCCTAGCGGGAGGGCCTGCCTCTCGCGAGCAGTACTTC. This translates into CASSLGLAGGPASREQYF.

This chain uses TRBV18 with TRBJ1-1; D is uncertain. This CDR3 comprises 13 residues. V was clipped by 0 bases and J by 6 bases, with 8 bases between them. Germline CDR1 reads KGHSH; CDR2 reads LQKENI. The CDR3 nucleotides read TGTGCCAGCTCACCACCCGGGGTTTCTGAAGCTTTCTTT. It yields the protein CASSPPGVSEAFF.

This chain connects TRBV30 to TRBJ1-1; D is possibly TRBD1 (6 bases). The CDR3 consists of 13 residues. The V gene's germline CDR1 is GTSNPN and CDR2 SVGIG (reference sequence). V was trimmed by 5 bases and J by 0 bases, leaving 10 bases between them. CDR3 coding DNA: TGTGCCTGGGGCAGGGGCTTGAACACTGAAGCTTTCTTT. Amino acid sequence: CAWGRGLNTEAFF.